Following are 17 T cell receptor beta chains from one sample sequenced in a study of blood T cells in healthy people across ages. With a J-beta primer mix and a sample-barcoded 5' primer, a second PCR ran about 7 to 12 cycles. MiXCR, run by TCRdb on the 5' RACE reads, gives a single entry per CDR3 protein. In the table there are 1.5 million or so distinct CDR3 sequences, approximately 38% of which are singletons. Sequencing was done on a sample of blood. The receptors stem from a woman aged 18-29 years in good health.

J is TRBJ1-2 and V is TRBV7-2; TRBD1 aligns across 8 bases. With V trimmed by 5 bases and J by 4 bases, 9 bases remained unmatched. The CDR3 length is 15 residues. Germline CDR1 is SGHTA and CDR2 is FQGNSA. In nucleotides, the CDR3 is TGTGCCAGCAGCCTGGGACAGGAGATCGCCTATGGCTACACCTTC. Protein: CASSLGQEIAYGYTF.

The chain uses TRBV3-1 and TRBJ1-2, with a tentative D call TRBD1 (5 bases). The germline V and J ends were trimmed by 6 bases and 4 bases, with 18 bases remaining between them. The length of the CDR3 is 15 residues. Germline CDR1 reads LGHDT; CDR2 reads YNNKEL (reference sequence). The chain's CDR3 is CASRGDKGPIYGYTF. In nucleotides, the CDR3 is TGTGCCAGCAGAGGCGATAAGGGACCAATCTATGGCTACACCTTC. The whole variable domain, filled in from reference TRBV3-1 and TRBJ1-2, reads DTAVSQTPKYLVTQMGNDKSIKCEQNLGHDTMYWYKQDSKKFLKIMFSYNNKELIINETVPNRFSPKSPDKAHLNLHINSLELGDSAVYFCASRGDKGPIYGYTFGSGTRLTVV.

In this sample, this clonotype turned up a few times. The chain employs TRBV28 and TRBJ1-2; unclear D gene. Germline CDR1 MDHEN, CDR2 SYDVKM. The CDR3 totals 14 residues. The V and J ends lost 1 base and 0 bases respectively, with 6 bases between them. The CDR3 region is CASSLSRTNYGYTF. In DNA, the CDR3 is TGTGCCAGCAGTTTATCCAGAACTAACTATGGCTACACCTTC.

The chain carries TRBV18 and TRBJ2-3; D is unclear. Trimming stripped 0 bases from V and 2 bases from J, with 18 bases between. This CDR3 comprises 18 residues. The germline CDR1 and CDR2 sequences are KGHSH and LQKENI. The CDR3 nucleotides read TGTGCCAGCTCACCACCAACTGGGCGGACGGAATCCACAGATACGCAGTATTTT. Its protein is CASSPPTGRTESTDTQYF. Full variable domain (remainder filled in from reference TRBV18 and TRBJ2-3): NAGVMQNPRHLVRRRGQEARLRCSPMKGHSHVYWYRQLPEEGLKFMVYLQKENIIDESGMPKERFSAEFPKEGPSILRIQQVVRGDSAAYFCASSPPTGRTESTDTQYFGPGTRLTVL.

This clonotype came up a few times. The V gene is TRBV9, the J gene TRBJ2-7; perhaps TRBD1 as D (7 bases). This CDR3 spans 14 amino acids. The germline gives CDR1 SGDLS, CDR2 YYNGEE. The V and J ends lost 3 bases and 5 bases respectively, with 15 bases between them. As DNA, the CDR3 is TGTGCCAGCAGCGGCCGACAGGGAGGCCACGAGCAGTACTTC. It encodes CASSGRQGGHEQYF.

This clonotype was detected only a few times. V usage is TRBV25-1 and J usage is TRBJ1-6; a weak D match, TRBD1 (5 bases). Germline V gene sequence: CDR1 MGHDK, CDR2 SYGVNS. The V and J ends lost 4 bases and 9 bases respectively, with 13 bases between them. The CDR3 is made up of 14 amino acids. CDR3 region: CASSGLGEASPLHF. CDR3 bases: TGTGCCAGCAGTGGATTGGGGGAAGCTTCACCCCTCCACTTT.

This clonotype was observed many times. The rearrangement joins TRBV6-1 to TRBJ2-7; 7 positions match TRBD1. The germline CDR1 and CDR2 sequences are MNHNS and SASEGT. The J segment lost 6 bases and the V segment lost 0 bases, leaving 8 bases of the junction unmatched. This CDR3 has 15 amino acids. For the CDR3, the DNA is TGTGCCAGCAGTGAAGCAAGACAGGGTGTCTCCGAGCAGTACTTC. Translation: CASSEARQGVSEQYF.

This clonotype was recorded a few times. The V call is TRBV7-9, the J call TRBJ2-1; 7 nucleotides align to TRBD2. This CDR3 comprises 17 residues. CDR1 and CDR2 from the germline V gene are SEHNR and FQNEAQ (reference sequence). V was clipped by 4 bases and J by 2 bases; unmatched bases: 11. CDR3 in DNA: TGTGCCAGCAGCTCCGCCGGTGGGGGGGGGACCTACAATGAGCAGTTCTTC. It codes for CASSSAGGGGTYNEQFF. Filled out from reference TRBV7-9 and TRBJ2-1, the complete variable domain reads DTGVSQNPRHKITKRGQNVTFRCDPISEHNRLYWYRQTLGQGPEFLTYFQNEAQLEKSRLLSDRFSAERPKGSFSTLEIQRTEQGDSAMYLCASSSAGGGGTYNEQFFGPGTRLTVL.

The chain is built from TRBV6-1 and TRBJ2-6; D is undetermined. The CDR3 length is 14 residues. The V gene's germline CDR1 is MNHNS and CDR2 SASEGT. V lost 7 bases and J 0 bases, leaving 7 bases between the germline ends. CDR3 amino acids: CASIKGSGANVLTF. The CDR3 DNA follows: TGTGCCAGCATCAAGGGCTCTGGGGCCAACGTCCTGACTTTC.

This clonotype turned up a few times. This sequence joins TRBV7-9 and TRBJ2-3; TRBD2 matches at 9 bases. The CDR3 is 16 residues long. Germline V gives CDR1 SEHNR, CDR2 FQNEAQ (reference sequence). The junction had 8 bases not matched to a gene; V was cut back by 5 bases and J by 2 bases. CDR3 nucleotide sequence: TGTGCCAGCAGCCTTGGGCTAGCGGGGCCCACAGATACGCAGTATTTT. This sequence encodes CASSLGLAGPTDTQYF. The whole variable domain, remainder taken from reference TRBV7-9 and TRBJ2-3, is DTGVSQNPRHKITKRGQNVTFRCDPISEHNRLYWYRQTLGQGPEFLTYFQNEAQLEKSRLLSDRFSAERPKGSFSTLEIQRTEQGDSAMYLCASSLGLAGPTDTQYFGPGTRLTVL.

The DNA of the CDR3 is TGTGCCAGCAGTGGGGTGGCCTCCTACAATGAGCAGTTCTTC. Translation: CASSGVASYNEQFF. The rearrangement uses TRBV6-1 and TRBJ2-1; D is unclear. Per germline, CDR1 MNHNS and CDR2 SASEGT. The CDR3 consists of 14 residues. V lost 4 bases and J lost 0, with 7 bases in between.

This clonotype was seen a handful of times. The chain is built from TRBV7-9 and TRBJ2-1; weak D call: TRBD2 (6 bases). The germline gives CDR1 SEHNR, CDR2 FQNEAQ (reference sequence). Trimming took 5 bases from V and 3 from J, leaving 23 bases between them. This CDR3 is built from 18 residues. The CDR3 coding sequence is TGTGCCAGCAGCCCGAGAGGGCGGGACGCGAGAGGCTACAATGAGCAGTTCTTC. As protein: CASSPRGRDARGYNEQFF.

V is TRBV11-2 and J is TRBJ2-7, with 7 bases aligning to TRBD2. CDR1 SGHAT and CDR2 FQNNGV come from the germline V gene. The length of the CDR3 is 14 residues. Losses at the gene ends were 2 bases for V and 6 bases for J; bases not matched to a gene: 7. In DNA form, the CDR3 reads TGTGCCAGCAGCTTACCCAGCGGGAAATCCGAGCAGTACTTC. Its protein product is CASSLPSGKSEQYF.

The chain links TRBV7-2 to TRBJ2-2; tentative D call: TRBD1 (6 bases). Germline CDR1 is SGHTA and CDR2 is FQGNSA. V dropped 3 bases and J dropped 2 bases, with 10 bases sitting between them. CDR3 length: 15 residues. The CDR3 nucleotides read TGTGCCAGCAGCTTTCTGACAGGAAACACCGGGGAGCTGTTTTTT. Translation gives CASSFLTGNTGELFF. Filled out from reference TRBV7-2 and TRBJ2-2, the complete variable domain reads GAGVSQSPSNKVTEKGKDVELRCDPISGHTALYWYRQSLGQGLEFLIYFQGNSAPDKSGLPSDRFSAERTGGSVSTLTIQRTQQEDSAVYLCASSFLTGNTGELFFGEGSRLTVL.

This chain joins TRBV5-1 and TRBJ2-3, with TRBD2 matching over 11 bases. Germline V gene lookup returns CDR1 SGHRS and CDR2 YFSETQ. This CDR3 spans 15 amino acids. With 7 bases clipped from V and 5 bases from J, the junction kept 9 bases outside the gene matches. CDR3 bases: TGCGCCAGCCGACACCTAGCGGGAGGTGTAGATACGCAGTATTTT. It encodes CASRHLAGGVDTQYF. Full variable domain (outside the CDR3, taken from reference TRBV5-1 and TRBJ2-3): KAGVTQTPRYLIKTRGQQVTLSCSPISGHRSVSWYQQTPGQGLQFLFEYFSETQRNKGNFPGRFSGRQFSNSRSEMNVSTLELGDSALYLCASRHLAGGVDTQYFGPGTRLTVL.

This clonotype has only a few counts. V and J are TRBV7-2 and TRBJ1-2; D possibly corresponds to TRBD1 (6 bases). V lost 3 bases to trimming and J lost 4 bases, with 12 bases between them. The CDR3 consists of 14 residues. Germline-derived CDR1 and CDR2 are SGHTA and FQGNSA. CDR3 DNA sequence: TGTGCCAGCAGCTTGTCAGGGGCTGGCTATGGCTACACCTTC. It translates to CASSLSGAGYGYTF.

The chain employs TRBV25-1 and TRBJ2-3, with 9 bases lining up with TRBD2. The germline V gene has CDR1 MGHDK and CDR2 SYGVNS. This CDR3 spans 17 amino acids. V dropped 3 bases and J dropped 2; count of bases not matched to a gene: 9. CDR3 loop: CASSDRVGTSSTDTQYF. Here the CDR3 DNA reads TGTGCCAGCAGTGACAGGGTGGGGACTAGCTCCACAGATACGCAGTATTTT.